This is a list of T cell receptor beta chains from one sample in a study of T cells after yellow fever vaccination. MiXCR, run by TCRdb on the 5' RACE reads, gives a single entry per CDR3 protein. The data show about 300,000 distinct CDR3 sequences, with 8.7% seen just once and about 3% held by the top ten. Here the sequenced sample was CD4+ T cells sorted from PBMCs, taken 5 days after the yellow fever booster vaccination. These receptor sequences come from a man aged 18 to 29 who received the YFV17D yellow fever vaccine. Both conserved end residues are part of each CDR3. The D gene is left open where the match is weak. A clone size is listed for some rows: how often the clone was seen (once, few, many), or a class if it is expanded.

cdr3_length,j_call,d_call,clone_size,v_call,cdr3_nt,cdr3_aa
15,TRBJ2-4,-,few,TRBV20-1,TGCAGTGCTAGCCGGACGGATCGAGCCAAAAACATTCAGTACTTC,CSASRTDRAKNIQYF
15,TRBJ2-2,TRBD1,few,TRBV24-1,TGTGCCACCAGTCCCGGGACAGGGTACACCGGGGAGCTGTTTTTT,CATSPGTGYTGELFF
15,TRBJ2-1,TRBD1,-,TRBV6-2/TRBV6-3,TGTGCCAGTGGGGACCGACAGGGTTCCTACAATGAGCAGTTCTTC,CASGDRQGSYNEQFF
11,TRBJ1-1,-,few,TRBV30,TGTGCCTGGAAGTTGGACACTGAAGCTTTCTTT,CAWKLDTEAFF
14,TRBJ2-2,-,few,TRBV3-1,TGTGCCAGCAGCCTGAAGGTTGACACCGGGGAGCTGTTTTTT,CASSLKVDTGELFF
13,TRBJ2-7,TRBD1,-,TRBV28,TGTGCCAGCAGTTTGTGGACAGGGGTCGAGCAGTACTTC,CASSLWTGVEQYF
15,TRBJ1-2,-,few,TRBV25-1,TGTGCCAGCAGTGAATTCGGGGGGGGCCCCTATGGCTACACCTTC,CASSEFGGGPYGYTF
13,TRBJ1-5,TRBD1,few,TRBV6-2/TRBV6-3,TGTGCCAGCTCGGACAGGATGAATCAGCCCCAGCATTTT,CASSDRMNQPQHF
15,TRBJ2-2,-,few,TRBV28,TGTGCCAGCAGCCAGGAACAGGGACACACCGGGGAGCTGTTTTTT,CASSQEQGHTGELFF
14,TRBJ2-1,-,once,TRBV7-2,TGTGCCAGCTTCCCCCCAGCAACCGGCAATGAGCAGTTCTTC,CASFPPATGNEQFF
12,TRBJ2-1,TRBD2,few,TRBV9,TGTGCCAGCACGGATAGCGGGGGTTGGCAGTTCTTC,CASTDSGGWQFF
12,TRBJ2-1,-,-,TRBV2,TGTGCCAGCAGCGTAGAGAACAATGAGCAGTTCTTC,CASSVENNEQFF
15,TRBJ2-5,TRBD1,-,TRBV7-7,TGTGCTAGCAGCTCCAGACAGGGAACTCAAGAGACCCAGTACTTC,CASSSRQGTQETQYF
13,TRBJ1-5,-,few,TRBV18,TGTGCCAGCTCACCATTACAGGTCCAGCCCCAGCATTTT,CASSPLQVQPQHF
10,TRBJ2-3,-,-,TRBV30,TGTGCCTGGGGGGGTTTGACGCAGTATTTT,CAWGGLTQYF
15,TRBJ2-7,-,few,TRBV10-1,TGCGCCAGCAGTGAAGGGCCAGACAGCTCCTACGAGCAGTACTTC,CASSEGPDSSYEQYF
14,TRBJ1-4,-,few,TRBV27,TGTGCCAGCAGTTTCGGGACAAAGTGGGACAAACTGTTTTTT,CASSFGTKWDKLFF
14,TRBJ1-5,TRBD1,few,TRBV9,TGTGCCAGCAGCGGGGGACAGGAGGGTCAGCCCCAGCATTTT,CASSGGQEGQPQHF
13,TRBJ2-5,-,few,TRBV20-1,TGCAGTGCTAAAGGTCAGGGGACAGAGACCCAGTACTTC,CSAKGQGTETQYF
14,TRBJ1-2,-,-,TRBV6-6,TGTGCCAGCAGTGAACTACAGGGCAACTATGGCTACACCTTC,CASSELQGNYGYTF
12,TRBJ1-1,-,-,TRBV5-1,TGCGCCACCGCAGGACCCGGGACTGAAGCTTTCTTT,CATAGPGTEAFF
13,TRBJ2-7,TRBD1,few,TRBV6-1,TGTGCCAGCAGTGGGGACAGAGCCTACGAGCAGTACTTC,CASSGDRAYEQYF
13,TRBJ2-5,-,-,TRBV5-1,TGCGCCAGCAGGGAGGCTGAACAAGAGACCCAGTACTTC,CASREAEQETQYF
14,TRBJ1-1,TRBD1,-,TRBV5-1,TGCGCCAGCAGCCCCCGGGACAGGGGCCCTGAAGCTTTCTTT,CASSPRDRGPEAFF
15,TRBJ1-6,TRBD1,-,TRBV7-3,TGTGCCAGCAGCTCTTCGGGACAGGGGCATTCACCCCTCCACTTT,CASSSSGQGHSPLHF
14,TRBJ2-3,-,few,TRBV20-1,TGCAGTGCTAGATTTGGGCAGAGCACAGATACGCAGTATTTT,CSARFGQSTDTQYF
14,TRBJ2-7,-,-,TRBV19,TGTGCCAGTAGTACCCCGGGACGGAGCTACGAGCAGTACTTC,CASSTPGRSYEQYF
14,TRBJ1-1,-,many,TRBV5-1,TGCGCCAGCAGCTTTGAGGGAAGAAACACTGAAGCTTTCTTT,CASSFEGRNTEAFF
15,TRBJ2-1,-,few,TRBV24-1,TGTGCCACCAGTGATTTGCTTGGCTCCTACAATGAGCAGTTCTTC,CATSDLLGSYNEQFF
15,TRBJ2-5,-,few,TRBV15,TGTGCCACCAGCAGAGATGGGCAAGACAAAGAGACCCAGTACTTC,CATSRDGQDKETQYF
16,TRBJ1-1,-,-,TRBV7-9,TGTGCCAGCAGCTTAAGGGGGGCAGGGACGAACACTGAAGCTTTCTTT,CASSLRGAGTNTEAFF
14,TRBJ1-1,-,many,TRBV5-5,TGTGCCAGCAGCTTTGGGGTGGTTACATCTGAAGCTTTCTTT,CASSFGVVTSEAFF
15,TRBJ2-5,TRBD1,few,TRBV6-5,TGTGCCAGCAGTTTCAGGACAGGGGGCGACGGGACCCAGTACTTC,CASSFRTGGDGTQYF
14,TRBJ1-1,-,few,TRBV12-5,TGTGCTAGTGGTTTCGACAGAGGGGTGACTGAAGCTTTCTTT,CASGFDRGVTEAFF
13,TRBJ1-2,TRBD1,few,TRBV29-1,TGCAGCGTTGCAAATGCAGGGGGCAGTGGCTACACCTTC,CSVANAGGSGYTF
15,TRBJ1-5,-,-,TRBV20-1,TGCAGTGCTAGAGCGGCAGGGACACGCTATCAGCCCCAGCATTTT,CSARAAGTRYQPQHF
13,TRBJ1-4,-,many,TRBV14,TGTGCCAGCAGCCCGACAGTTACCGGAAAACTGTTTTTT,CASSPTVTGKLFF
15,TRBJ2-2,-,many,TRBV4-2,TGTGCCAGCAGCCTTCGACACACGAACACCGGGGAGCTGTTTTTT,CASSLRHTNTGELFF
12,TRBJ1-1,TRBD1,many,TRBV6-5,TGTGCCAGCAGTTACCCGGGACAGGAAGCTTTCTTT,CASSYPGQEAFF